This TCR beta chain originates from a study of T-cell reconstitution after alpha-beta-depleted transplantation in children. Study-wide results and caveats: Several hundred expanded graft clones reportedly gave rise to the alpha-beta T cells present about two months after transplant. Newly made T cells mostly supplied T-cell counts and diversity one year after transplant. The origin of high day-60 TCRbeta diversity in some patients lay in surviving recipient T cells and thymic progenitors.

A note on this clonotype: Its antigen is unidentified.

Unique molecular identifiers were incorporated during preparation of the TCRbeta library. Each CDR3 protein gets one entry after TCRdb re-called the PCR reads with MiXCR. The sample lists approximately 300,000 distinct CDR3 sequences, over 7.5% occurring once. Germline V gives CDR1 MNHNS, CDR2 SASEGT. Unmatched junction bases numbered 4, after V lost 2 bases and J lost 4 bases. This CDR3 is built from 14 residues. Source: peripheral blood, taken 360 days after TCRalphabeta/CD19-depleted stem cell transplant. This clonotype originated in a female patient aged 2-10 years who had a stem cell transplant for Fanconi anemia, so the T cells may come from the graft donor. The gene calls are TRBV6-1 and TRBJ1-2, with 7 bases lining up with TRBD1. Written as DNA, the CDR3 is TGTGCCAGCAGTGAATCTGGACAGGCCTATGGCTACACCTTC. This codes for CASSESGQAYGYTF.